The 28 T cell receptor beta chains given below trace back to one sample, sequenced in a study of cytomegalovirus exposure and HLA in healthy donors. Primers for the PCR totalled 60 Vbeta and 13 Jbeta. TCRdb keeps only in-frame clones here, not all; method: immunoSEQ multiplex PCR. The sample has 65,000 to 85,000 clones. Specimen: PBMCs. These receptors all stem from a woman aged 55-69 years in good health and CMV-seronegative.

This rearrangement joins TRBV5-4 to TRBJ2-2; TRBD2 matches 8 bases. CDR3 length: 18 residues. The V gene's germline CDR1 is SGHNT and CDR2 YYREEE (reference sequence). V was pared by 0 bases and J by 1 base, with 8 bases of the junction left unmatched. In DNA, the CDR3 is TGTGCCAGCAGCTTGGCCGGGGGGGCGGGGTGGAACACCGGGGAGCTGTTTTTT. This sequence encodes CASSLAGGAGWNTGELFF.

The CDR3 DNA reads TGCGCCAGCAGCCAAGACAGGGGTAGCACAGATACGCAGTATTTT. This gives the protein CASSQDRGSTDTQYF. The rearrangement joins TRBV4-1 to TRBJ2-3; tentatively, D is TRBD1 (6 bases). Germline V gives CDR1 MGHRA, CDR2 YSYEKL. CDR3 length equals 15 residues. Trimming pared 0 bases from V and 0 bases from J, leaving 7 bases between.

The chain combines TRBV9 with TRBJ1-5; D is unresolved. Germline-derived CDR1 and CDR2 are SGDLS and YYNGEE. V was clipped by 0 bases and J by 5 bases, with 12 bases between them. The CDR3 runs 15 residues. CDR3 bases: TGTGCCAGCAGCGTAGGTGCTAGGGAGGATCAGCCCCAGCATTTT. Residues: CASSVGAREDQPQHF.

The chain employs TRBV6-1 and TRBJ2-1; no definite D call. Trimming left V 7 bases short and J 9 bases short, with 10 bases between. In germline, CDR1 is MNHNS, CDR2 SASEGT. This CDR3 spans 11 amino acids. The CDR3 nucleotides read TGTGCCAGCAAACTATTCGGTGAGCAGTTCTTC. Protein product: CASKLFGEQFF.

This rearrangement joins TRBV19 to TRBJ2-6; 8 bases agree with TRBD2. Germline trimming cut 5 bases from V and 2 bases from J; bases unmatched to any gene: 8. Germline values: CDR1 LNHDA, CDR2 SQIVND (reference sequence). This CDR3 region has 17 residues. CDR3 sequence (DNA): TGTGCCAGTAGTCCCGGGGGGGGGCGCACTGGGGCCAACGTCCTGACTTTC. It is translated as CASSPGGGRTGANVLTF.

The CDR3 is CASSLWTEYEQYF. Written as DNA, the CDR3 is TGTGCCAGCAGCTTATGGACAGAATACGAGCAGTACTTC. This chain joins TRBV7-9 and TRBJ2-7, with a tentative D call TRBD1 (6 bases). Per germline, CDR1 SEHNR and CDR2 FQNEAQ (reference sequence). This CDR3 region has 13 residues. Trimming removed 2 bases from V and 4 bases from J, with 9 bases in between.

A word on this clone: One junction end disagrees with the germline gene, perhaps due to a read error. This chain connects TRBV7-7 to TRBJ2-1, with TRBD2 as a possible D gene (6 bases). Germline CDR1 SSHAT, CDR2 FNYEAQ (reference sequence). CDR3 length equals 16 residues. CDR3 sequence: CASSLGLAVGGNEQFF. The CDR3 region has the DNA TGTGCTAGCAGCTTAGGCCTAGCAGTCGGGGGAAATGAGCAGTTCTTC.

The chain joins TRBV4-2 to TRBJ1-3; 7 bases agree with TRBD1. The V and J ends lost 0 bases and 0 bases, in that order; junction bases with no gene match: 20. This CDR3 is 22 amino acids long. Germline CDR1 is LGHNA and CDR2 is YNFKEQ. In DNA, the CDR3 is TGTGCCAGCAGCCAAGATCCCGGCAGGGGGGTGCTTCGGGACCTCTCTGGAAACACCATATATTTT. It translates to CASSQDPGRGVLRDLSGNTIYF.

The J gene is TRBJ2-7, the V gene TRBV28, with D maybe TRBD2 (5 bases). CDR3 size: 17 residues. CDR1 and CDR2 from the germline V gene are MDHEN and SYDVKM. Deletions cut 8 bases from V and 3 bases from J, with 26 bases between. The CDR3: CASGLLPGTGLHYEQYF. CDR3 nucleotide sequence: TGTGCCAGCGGCCTTCTGCCGGGAACCGGACTCCACTACGAGCAGTACTTC.

V gene TRBV11-2 combines with J gene TRBJ1-1; weak D call: TRBD1 (6 bases). This CDR3 contains 13 residues. CDR1 is SGHAT and CDR2 is FQNNGV in the germline V gene. Deletions cut 3 bases from V and 1 base from J, with 6 bases between. CDR3 loop: CASSFRGNTEAFF. The CDR3 DNA sequence: TGTGCCAGCAGCTTCAGGGGGAACACTGAAGCTTTCTTT. Together with reference TRBV11-2 and TRBJ1-1, the CDR3 gives the full variable domain: EAGVAQSPRYKIIEKRQSVAFWCNPISGHATLYWYQQILGQGPKLLIQFQNNGVVDDSQLPKDRFSAERLKGVDSTLKIQPAKLEDSAVYLCASSFRGNTEAFFGQGTRLTVV.

The genes are TRBV18 and TRBJ2-7, with 7 positions matching TRBD1. The CDR3 has 15 residues. Losses at the gene ends were 3 bases for V and 2 bases for J; bases not matched to a gene: 7. Looked up from germline, CDR1 is KGHSH and CDR2 is LQKENI. In DNA, the CDR3 is TGTGCCAGCTCACCTAAACAGGGGACCCCCTACGAGCAGTACTTC. Translated: CASSPKQGTPYEQYF.

The gene calls are TRBV27 and TRBJ2-3; tentatively, D is TRBD1 (5 bases). The CDR3 length is 14 residues. Germline-derived CDR1 and CDR2 are MNHEY and SMNVEV (reference sequence). Trimming took off 5 bases at V and 5 bases at J, with 14 bases between the two ends. The CDR3 region has the DNA TGTGCCAGCAGTATCGCAGGGCTCCAAGATACGCAGTATTTT. It encodes CASSIAGLQDTQYF.

The V call is TRBV7-9, the J call TRBJ2-1, with a tentative D call TRBD1 (6 bases). The CDR3 has 13 amino acids. The V and J ends lost 8 bases and 5 bases respectively, with 13 bases between them. Germline lookup yields CDR1 SEHNR and CDR2 FQNEAQ (reference sequence). CDR3: CASPGTLNNEQFF. For the CDR3, the DNA is TGTGCCAGCCCGGGGACACTAAACAATGAGCAGTTCTTC.

V and J are TRBV21-1 and TRBJ2-2; TRBD1, the table's D call, lacks a check against the DNA. TRBV21-1 is described as a pseudogene. CDR3 length: 16 residues. The DNA of the CDR3 is TGTGCCAGCAGCAAAGAGGGCAGGGGGCGGGACGGGGAGCTGTTTTTT. Amino acid sequence: CASSKEGRGRDGELFF.

The chain links TRBV6-1 to TRBJ2-7, with 8 positions matching TRBD1. The CDR3 extends over 16 amino acids. CDR1 MNHNS and CDR2 SASEGT come from the germline V gene. The trim removed 1 base at V and 4 bases at J, leaving 9 bases unmatched. CDR3 loop: CASSEGPRQGLYEQYF. The CDR3 DNA follows: TGTGCCAGCAGTGAAGGACCCAGACAGGGGCTATACGAGCAGTACTTC.

The chain is built from TRBV5-1 and TRBJ1-4; possibly TRBD1 for D (6 bases). The CDR3 contains 19 residues. Trimming pared 3 bases from V and 0 bases from J, leaving 21 bases between. The germline V gene has CDR1 SGHRS and CDR2 YFSETQ. The CDR3 loop is CASSSYRRTEGSTNEKLFF. DNA for the CDR3: TGCGCCAGCAGCTCCTACCGGAGGACAGAGGGCTCAACTAATGAAAAACTGTTTTTT. Variable domain in full (rest from reference TRBV5-1 and TRBJ1-4): KAGVTQTPRYLIKTRGQQVTLSCSPISGHRSVSWYQQTPGQGLQFLFEYFSETQRNKGNFPGRFSGRQFSNSRSEMNVSTLELGDSALYLCASSSYRRTEGSTNEKLFFGSGTQLSVL.

The CDR3 loop reads CASSLEGRASTDTQYF. CDR3 DNA sequence: TGCGCCAGCAGCTTGGAGGGCAGGGCTAGCACAGATACGCAGTATTTT. This chain connects TRBV5-1 to TRBJ2-3; maybe TRBD1 (5 bases). Trimming pared 0 bases from V and 0 bases from J, leaving 11 bases between. There are 16 residues in the CDR3. The V gene's germline CDR1 is SGHRS and CDR2 YFSETQ.

The chain has TRBV10-3 and TRBJ2-7, with TRBD1 as a possible D gene (5 bases). CDR3 length equals 12 residues. CDR1 is ENHRY, CDR2 SYGVKD, per germline. The V gene lost 6 bases and the J gene lost 3 bases, with 9 bases spanning the gap. Written as DNA, the CDR3 is TGTGCCATCAGAGGGGATCTCTACGAGCAGTACTTC. Residues: CAIRGDLYEQYF.

CDR3 DNA: TGTGCCAGCAGCCGTCGTTGGGGGGAAGGCTACACCTTC. It translates to CASSRRWGEGYTF. V and J are TRBV7-2 and TRBJ1-2, with D perhaps matching TRBD1 (5 bases). The CDR3 spans 13 residues. With 5 bases removed from V and 8 bases from J, the gap between germline ends came to 15 bases. The germline V gene has CDR1 SGHTA and CDR2 FQGNSA.

The V and J genes are TRBV2 and TRBJ2-6; a weak D match, TRBD2 (6 bases). CDR1 and CDR2 (germline): SNHLY, FYNNEI. The CDR3 consists of 15 residues. V was cut by 8 bases and J by 4 bases, with 15 bases left in between. Here the CDR3 DNA reads TGTGCCAGCGGGCAAAAGGCGGGGGGGGCCAACGTCCTGACTTTC. Translated, it gives CASGQKAGGANVLTF.

The chain links TRBV2 to TRBJ2-1; D perhaps matches TRBD2 (6 bases). This CDR3 contains 12 residues. CDR1 is SNHLY and CDR2 is FYNNEI in the germline V gene. Deletions cut 6 bases from V and 9 bases from J, with 12 bases between. CDR3 bases: TGTGCCAGCAGCGGGAGCAGGGTTGAGCAGTTCTTC. It yields the protein CASSGSRVEQFF.

For this clone: This sample also contains other DNA sequences that code for the same CDR3. The rearrangement uses TRBV6-1 and TRBJ2-5; 8 nucleotides match TRBD2. V was clipped by 6 bases and J by 2 bases; unmatched bases: 8. Germline lookup yields CDR1 MNHNS and CDR2 SASEGT. CDR3 length equals 15 residues. The CDR3 DNA reads as TGTGCCAGCAGCCCTTTCCTAGCGGGTCAAGAGACCCAGTACTTC. This gives the protein CASSPFLAGQETQYF.

This rearrangement joins TRBV4-1 to TRBJ1-4, with 9 bases identical to TRBD1. Germline loops: CDR1 MGHRA, CDR2 YSYEKL. V lost 0 bases to trimming and J lost 8 bases; unmatched junction nucleotides: 4. The CDR3 runs 15 residues. The chain's CDR3 is CASSQEGTGLEKLFF. CDR3 sequence (DNA): TGCGCCAGCAGCCAAGAGGGGACAGGGCTCGAAAAACTGTTTTTT.

The V gene is TRBV28, the J gene TRBJ2-1; D unresolved. Looked up from germline, CDR1 is MDHEN and CDR2 is SYDVKM. Trimming removed 4 bases from V and 9 bases from J, with 7 bases in between. The CDR3 consists of 11 residues. Here the CDR3 reads CASSSPREQFF. CDR3 sequence (DNA): TGTGCCAGCAGTTCTCCCCGTGAGCAGTTCTTC. Together with reference TRBV28 and TRBJ2-1, the CDR3 gives the full variable domain: DVKVTQSSRYLVKRTGEKVFLECVQDMDHENMFWYRQDPGLGLRLIYFSYDVKMKEKGDIPEGYSVSREKKERFSLILESASTNQTSMYLCASSSPREQFFGPGTRLTVL.

The chain has TRBV5-5 and TRBJ1-4; D uncertain. This CDR3 is 14 amino acids long. From germline, CDR1 is SGHKS and CDR2 YYEKEE (reference sequence). Trimming removed 0 bases from V and 4 bases from J, with 7 bases in between. This CDR3 reads CASSLEPGNEKLFF. The CDR3, as DNA: TGTGCCAGCAGCTTGGAGCCGGGTAATGAAAAACTGTTTTTT. The full variable domain, in which reference TRBV5-5 and TRBJ1-4 provide the parts outside the CDR3, is DAGVTQSPTHLIKTRGQQVTLRCSPISGHKSVSWYQQVLGQGPQFIFQYYEKEERGRGNFPDRFSARQFPNYSSELNVNALLLGDSALYLCASSLEPGNEKLFFGSGTQLSVL.

V is TRBV7-2 and J is TRBJ2-5, with D possibly matching TRBD1 (6 bases). Matching the DNA end better, TRBJ2-7 makes the J call doubtful. Germline CDR1 reads SGHTA; CDR2 reads FQGNSA. CDR3 length: 14 residues. CDR3 DNA: TGTGCCAGCAGCTTCGGGACACAGATCTACGAGCAGTACTTC. Translating gives CASSFGTQIYEQYF.

The chain couples TRBV11-1 to TRBJ1-1; D is possibly TRBD1 (5 bases). This CDR3 has 12 residues. Between the trimmed V and J ends, which lost 4 bases and 4 bases, there was a span of 7 bases. From germline, CDR1 is SGHAT and CDR2 FQDESV (reference sequence). The CDR3 reads CASSSDSTEAFF. CDR3 coding DNA: TGTGCCAGCAGCTCCGACAGCACTGAAGCTTTCTTT.

The rearrangement uses TRBV9 and TRBJ2-5; 10 nucleotides agree with TRBD2. V gave up 1 base and J gave up 7 bases; unmatched junction bases: 7. The length of the CDR3 is 15 residues. CDR1 and CDR2 (germline): SGDLS, YYNGEE. CDR3 residues: CASSVSSGRAGTQYF. Written as DNA, the CDR3 is TGTGCCAGCAGCGTATCTAGCGGGAGAGCGGGGACCCAGTACTTC.